This record concerns one T cell receptor (beta chain) sequence. Germline V gene lookup returns CDR1 MNHEY and CDR2 SVGAGI. The V and J ends lost 7 bases and 4 bases, in that order; junction bases with no gene match: 7. The CDR3 has 14 amino acids. The method was immunoSEQ multiplex PCR; TCRdb's version includes in-frame clones alone and lacks a portion of them. In the table there are 90,000 to 120,000 clones, about 85% of which are singletons. This sample is part of a study of T cell responses to AZD1222 COVID-19 vaccine. The origin of this receptor is an adult who received the AZD1222 COVID-19 vaccine. The sequencing used peripheral blood, collected 28 days after the second AZD1222 dose. The V call is TRBV6-5, the J call TRBJ2-3; TRBD2 agrees at 8 bases. The CDR3 nucleotides are TGTGCCAGCAACCGGGGGGGCCTGCCAGATACGCAGTATTTT. Amino acids: CASNRGGLPDTQYF.